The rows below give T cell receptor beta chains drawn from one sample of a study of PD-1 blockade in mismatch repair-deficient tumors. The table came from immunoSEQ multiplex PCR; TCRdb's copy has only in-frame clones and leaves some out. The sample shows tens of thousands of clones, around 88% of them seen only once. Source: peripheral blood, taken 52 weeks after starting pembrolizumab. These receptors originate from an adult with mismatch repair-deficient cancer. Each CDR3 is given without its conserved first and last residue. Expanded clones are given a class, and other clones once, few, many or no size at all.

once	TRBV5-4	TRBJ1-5	ASSLWGSNQPQH
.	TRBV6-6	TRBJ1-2	ASRPTVDYGYT
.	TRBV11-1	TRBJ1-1	ASSSNRGAGTEAF
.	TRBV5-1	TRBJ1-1	ASSPGPDENTEAF
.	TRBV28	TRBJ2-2	ASSLPRGGANTGELF
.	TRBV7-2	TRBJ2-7	ASSFSGSIYEQY
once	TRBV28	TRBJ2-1	ASSLELGDSSYNEQF
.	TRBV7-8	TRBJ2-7	ASSFNAGGYEQY
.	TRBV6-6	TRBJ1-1	ASSPRVGNTEAF
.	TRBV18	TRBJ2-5	ASSHLGGSMETQY
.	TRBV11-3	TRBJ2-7	ASSPRTGGGFSYEQY
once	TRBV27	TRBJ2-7	ASGPGTITYEQY
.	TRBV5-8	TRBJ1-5	ASSSTRGLINQPQH
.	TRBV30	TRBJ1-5	AWSVRGLYNQPQH
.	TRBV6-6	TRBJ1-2	ASSYSIGANYGYT
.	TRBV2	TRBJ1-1	ASSAQLNTEAF
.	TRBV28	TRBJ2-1	ASSISREVKYNEQF
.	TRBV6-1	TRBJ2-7	ASRKTGRSYEQY
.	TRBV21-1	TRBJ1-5	ASSKGLPGPYNQPQH
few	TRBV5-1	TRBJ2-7	ASSPGLYEQY
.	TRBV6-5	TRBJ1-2	ASSRDRNYGYT
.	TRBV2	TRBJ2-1	ASSDTDYNEQF
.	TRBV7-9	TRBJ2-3	ASSLTGRATDTQY
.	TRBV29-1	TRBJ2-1	SVVGLGNEQF
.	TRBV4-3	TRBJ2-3	ASSQGATGPSTDTQY